The rows below give T cell receptor beta chains drawn from one sample of a study of T cells in Graves' hyperthyroidism and ophthalmopathy. TCRdb re-analysed the multiplex PCR reads in MiXCR, keeping a single row per CDR3 protein. The table shows nearly 600,000 distinct CDR3 sequences, with approximately 14% occurring only once. Specimen: blood. The receptors originated from a woman in her twenties or thirties with Graves' hyperthyroidism that later progressed to Graves' ophthalmopathy. Both conserved end residues are part of each CDR3. A D gene is named only where the DNA matches it firmly. Clone size appears in some rows only: once, few, many, or a class for an expanded clone.

TRBJ1-2	many	NA	TRBV28	CASSWTLLGYGYTF	TGTGCCAGCAGTTGGACCCTTTTGGGCTATGGCTACACCTTC
TRBJ2-3	once	TRBD2	TRBV6-2/TRBV6-3	CASRHGLAGSDTRYF	TGTGCGAGCAGACACGGACTAGCGGGATCCGATACGCGGTATTTT
TRBJ2-5	many	TRBD2	TRBV27	CASMGRGAQYF	TGTGCCAGTATGGGACGGGGGGCCCAGTACTTC
TRBJ1-5	NA	NA	TRBV19	CATKVYREDSQPQHF	TGTGCCACTAAAGTCTACAGGGAAGACAGTCAGCCCCAGCATTTT
TRBJ2-3	many	NA	TRBV20-1	CSAIRGEGTDTQYF	TGCAGTGCTATTCGCGGGGAGGGCACAGATACGCAGTATTTT
TRBJ2-5	few	TRBD1	TRBV27	CASSFNQGVTQYF	TGTGCCAGCAGTTTTAATCAGGGGGTTACCCAGTACTTC
TRBJ2-1	NA	TRBD2	TRBV7-9	CASSPIPRPSSGRKTMLDEQFF	TGTGCCAGCAGCCCCATACCCCGACCCTCTAGCGGGAGAAAGACAATGTTAGATGAGCAGTTCTTC
TRBJ1-6	NA	TRBD1	TRBV5-1	CASSYRDRDNSALHF	TGTGCCAGCAGCTACCGGGACAGGGATAATTCAGCGCTCCACTTT
TRBJ2-1	many	TRBD2	TRBV13	CASSPGLAGTNEQFF	TGTGCCAGCAGCCCAGGACTAGCGGGAACCAATGAGCAGTTCTTC
TRBJ2-3	NA	TRBD2	TRBV6-4	CASSAKTSGESTQYF	TGTGCCAGCAGTGCCAAGACTAGCGGGGAAAGTACGCAGTATTTT
TRBJ2-1	many	NA	TRBV3-1	CASSQAGTYNEQFF	TGTGCCAGCAGCCAAGCCGGGACGTACAATGAGCAGTTCTTC
TRBJ2-5	many	NA	TRBV20-1	CSASGETQYF	TGCAGTGCTAGTGGCGAGACCCAGTACTTC
TRBJ2-3	many	NA	TRBV7-2	CASSLALSVADTQYF	TGTGCCAGCAGCTTAGCCCTTTCGGTGGCAGATACGCAGTATTTT
TRBJ2-1	NA	TRBD2	TRBV29-1	CSVVLAGGKNEQFF	TGCAGCGTTGTGCTAGCGGGAGGGAAGAATGAGCAGTTCTTC
TRBJ2-1	medium-sized	TRBD1	TRBV28	CASSLGTGAGNEQFF	TGTGCCAGCAGTCTCGGGACAGGGGCGGGAAATGAGCAGTTCTTC
TRBJ1-5	many	NA	TRBV6-1	CASKDGNQPQHF	TGTGCCAGCAAGGACGGGAATCAGCCCCAGCATTTT
TRBJ1-1	NA	NA	TRBV19	CASSVNERGNTEAFF	TGTGCCAGTAGTGTCAATGAGAGAGGGAACACTGAAGCTTTCTTT
TRBJ2-1	many	TRBD1	TRBV5-1	CASSPRGPVDEQFF	TGCGCCAGCAGCCCGAGGGGGCCCGTCGATGAGCAGTTCTTC
TRBJ2-7	many	TRBD1	TRBV6-2/TRBV6-3	CASSYFGTGDYEQYF	TGTGCCAGCAGTTACTTTGGGACAGGGGACTACGAGCAGTACTTC
TRBJ2-1	NA	TRBD1	TRBV29-1	CSVEGWTGGSYNEQFF	TGCAGCGTTGAAGGATGGACAGGGGGCTCTTACAATGAGCAGTTCTTC
TRBJ2-7	many	TRBD2	TRBV7-2	CASSLHSASGSSYEQYF	TGTGCCAGCAGCCTCCATTCCGCTAGCGGGAGCTCCTACGAGCAGTACTTC
TRBJ2-3	NA	NA	TRBV30	CAWNPSGPTDTQYF	TGTGCCTGGAACCCAAGCGGGCCCACAGATACGCAGTATTTT
TRBJ2-1	many	TRBD2	TRBV6-4	CASSDSRLAGEISEQFF	TGTGCCAGCAGTGACTCGAGACTAGCGGGAGAAATCTCTGAGCAGTTCTTC
TRBJ2-1	NA	TRBD2	TRBV2	CASSEKLAGGSYNEQFF	TGTGCCAGCAGTGAGAAACTAGCGGGAGGCTCCTACAATGAGCAGTTCTTC
TRBJ2-7	many	TRBD2	TRBV12-5	CASAEALTSGDAYEQYF	TGTGCTAGTGCCGAAGCCCTGACTAGCGGGGACGCCTACGAGCAGTACTTC
TRBJ2-7	NA	NA	TRBV29-1	CSARNRSYEQYF	TGCAGCGCACGAAACAGGTCCTACGAGCAGTACTTC
TRBJ1-2	NA	TRBD1	TRBV28	CASYLQTGGRGYTF	TGTGCCAGCTACTTACAAACAGGGGGTCGCGGCTACACCTTC
TRBJ2-5	NA	TRBD1	TRBV2	CASSETLGQGQTQYF	TGTGCCAGCAGTGAAACCCTAGGACAGGGGCAGACCCAGTACTTC
TRBJ2-5	many	NA	TRBV5-5	CASSYWTDPGTQYF	TGTGCCAGCAGCTACTGGACAGACCCAGGGACCCAGTACTTC
TRBJ1-1	many	NA	TRBV29-1	CSVEDRALMNTEAFF	TGCAGCGTTGAAGATCGCGCGCTTATGAACACTGAAGCTTTCTTT
TRBJ2-3	NA	TRBD2	TRBV4-1	CASSQASGLADSTDTQYF	TGCGCCAGCAGCCAAGCTTCAGGACTAGCCGATAGCACAGATACGCAGTATTTT
TRBJ1-6	NA	NA	TRBV5-6	CASSLVVDPLSSYNSPLHF	TGTGCCAGCAGCTTGGTGGTTGATCCTCTGAGCTCCTATAATTCACCCCTCCACTTT
TRBJ1-2	many	NA	TRBV7-9	CASSSTMTGNYGYTF	TGTGCCAGCAGCTCTACGATGACAGGAAATTATGGCTACACCTTC
TRBJ2-5	many	NA	TRBV20-1	CSAGDLAGQETQYF	TGCAGTGCGGGAGATTTGGCGGGTCAAGAGACCCAGTACTTC
TRBJ2-2	few	NA	TRBV29-1	CSGGPVSNTGELFF	TGCAGCGGGGGGCCGGTTTCGAACACCGGGGAGCTGTTTTTT
TRBJ1-2	many	NA	TRBV6-2/TRBV6-3	CASSYSVTEVYGYTF	TGTGCCAGCAGTTACTCGGTCACAGAAGTCTATGGCTACACCTTC
TRBJ1-3	NA	TRBD1	TRBV30	CACPRTGSLSGNTIYF	TGTGCCTGTCCCCGGACAGGGTCACTCTCTGGAAACACCATATATTTT
TRBJ2-3	NA	NA	TRBV27	CASSPGTDSDTQYF	TGTGCCAGCAGTCCGGGGACTGACTCAGATACGCAGTATTTT